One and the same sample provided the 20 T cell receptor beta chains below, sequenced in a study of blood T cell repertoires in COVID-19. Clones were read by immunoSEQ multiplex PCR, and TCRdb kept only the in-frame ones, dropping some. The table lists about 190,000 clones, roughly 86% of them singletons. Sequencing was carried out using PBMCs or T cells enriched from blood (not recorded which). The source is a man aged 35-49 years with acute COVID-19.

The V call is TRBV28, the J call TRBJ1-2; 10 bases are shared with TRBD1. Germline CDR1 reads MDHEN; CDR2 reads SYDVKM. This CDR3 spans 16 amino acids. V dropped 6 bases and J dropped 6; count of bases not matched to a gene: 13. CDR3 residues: CASRPFPTGGLDGYTF. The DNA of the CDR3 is TGTGCCAGCAGACCTTTTCCGACAGGGGGCTTAGATGGCTACACCTTC.

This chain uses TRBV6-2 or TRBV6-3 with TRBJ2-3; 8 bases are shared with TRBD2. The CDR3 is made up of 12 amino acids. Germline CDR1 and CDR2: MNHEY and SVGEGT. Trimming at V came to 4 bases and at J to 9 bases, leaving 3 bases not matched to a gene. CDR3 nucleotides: TGTGCCAGCAGTTTACTAGCGGAAACGCAGTATTTT. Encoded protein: CASSLLAETQYF.

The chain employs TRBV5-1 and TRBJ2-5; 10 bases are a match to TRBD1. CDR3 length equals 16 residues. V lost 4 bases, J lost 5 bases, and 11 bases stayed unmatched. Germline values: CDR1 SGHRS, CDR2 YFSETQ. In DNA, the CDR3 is TGCGCCAGCAGCCCAGGGTCCAGGACAGGGGGGGAGACCCAGTACTTC. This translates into CASSPGSRTGGETQYF.

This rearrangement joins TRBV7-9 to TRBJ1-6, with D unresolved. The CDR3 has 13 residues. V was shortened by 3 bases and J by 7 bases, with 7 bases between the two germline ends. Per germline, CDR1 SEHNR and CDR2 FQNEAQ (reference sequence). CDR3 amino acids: CASSFTQNSPLHF. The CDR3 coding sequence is TGTGCCAGCAGCTTTACCCAGAATTCACCCCTCCACTTT.

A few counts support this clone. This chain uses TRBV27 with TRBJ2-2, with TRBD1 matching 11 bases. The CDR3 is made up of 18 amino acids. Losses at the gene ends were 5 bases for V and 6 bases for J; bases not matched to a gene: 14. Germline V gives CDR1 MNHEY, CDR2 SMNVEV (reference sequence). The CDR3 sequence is CASSPRDRGKESSGELFF. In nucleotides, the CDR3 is TGTGCCAGCAGTCCCCGGGACAGGGGGAAGGAGTCGTCCGGGGAGCTGTTTTTT.

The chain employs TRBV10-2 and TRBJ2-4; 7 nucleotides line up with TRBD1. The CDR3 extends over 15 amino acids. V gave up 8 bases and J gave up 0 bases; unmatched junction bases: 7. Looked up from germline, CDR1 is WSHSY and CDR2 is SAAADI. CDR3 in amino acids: CASCSTGLAKNIQYF. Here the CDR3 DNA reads TGCGCCAGCTGTTCGACAGGGCTAGCCAAAAACATTCAGTACTTC.

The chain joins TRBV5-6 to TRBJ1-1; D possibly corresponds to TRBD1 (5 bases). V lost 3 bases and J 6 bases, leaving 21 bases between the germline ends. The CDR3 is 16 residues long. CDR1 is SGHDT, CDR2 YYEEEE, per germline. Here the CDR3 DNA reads TGTGCCAGCAGCTACCAAGGCAGGGTTGATCTGGCTGAAGCTTTCTTT. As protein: CASSYQGRVDLAEAFF.

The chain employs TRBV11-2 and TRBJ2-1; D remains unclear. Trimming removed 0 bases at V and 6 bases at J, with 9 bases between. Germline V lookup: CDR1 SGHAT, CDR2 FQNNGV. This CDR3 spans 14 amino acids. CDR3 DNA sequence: TGTGCCAGCAGCTTAGATCGAATAGTCAATGAGCAGTTCTTC. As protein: CASSLDRIVNEQFF.

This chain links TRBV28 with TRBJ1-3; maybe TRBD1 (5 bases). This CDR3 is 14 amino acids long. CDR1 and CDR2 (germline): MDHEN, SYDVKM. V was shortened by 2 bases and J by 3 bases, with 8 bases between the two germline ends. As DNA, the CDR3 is TGTGCCAGCAGTTTAGGGGGGTTTGGAAACACCATATATTTT. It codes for CASSLGGFGNTIYF.

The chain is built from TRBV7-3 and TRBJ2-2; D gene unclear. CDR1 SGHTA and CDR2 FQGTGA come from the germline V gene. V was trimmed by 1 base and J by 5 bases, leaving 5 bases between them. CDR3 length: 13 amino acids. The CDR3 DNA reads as TGTGCCAGCAGCTTAAAGCCTACCGGGGAGCTGTTTTTT. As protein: CASSLKPTGELFF.

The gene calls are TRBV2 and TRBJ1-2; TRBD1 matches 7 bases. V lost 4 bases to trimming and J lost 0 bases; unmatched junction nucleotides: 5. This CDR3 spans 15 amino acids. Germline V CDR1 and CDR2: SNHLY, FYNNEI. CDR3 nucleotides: TGTGCCAGCAGTGGGGGACAGCGAGCTAACTATGGCTACACCTTC. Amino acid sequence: CASSGGQRANYGYTF.

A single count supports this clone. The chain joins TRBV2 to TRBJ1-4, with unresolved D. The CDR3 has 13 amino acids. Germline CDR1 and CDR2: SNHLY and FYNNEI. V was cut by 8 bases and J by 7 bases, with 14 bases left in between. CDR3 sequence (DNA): TGTGCCAGCGATCCACTTTCAGGTGAAAAACTGTTTTTT. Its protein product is CASDPLSGEKLFF.

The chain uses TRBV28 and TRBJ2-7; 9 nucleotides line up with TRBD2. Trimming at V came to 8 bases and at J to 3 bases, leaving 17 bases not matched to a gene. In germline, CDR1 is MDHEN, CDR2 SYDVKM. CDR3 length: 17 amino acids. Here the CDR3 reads CASRGSPTSGRSYEQYF. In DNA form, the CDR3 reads TGTGCCAGCCGGGGGAGTCCGACTAGCGGAAGAAGCTACGAGCAGTACTTC.

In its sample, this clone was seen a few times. The CDR3 here is CASRQGAVGNTIYF. In DNA form, the CDR3 reads TGTGCCAGCAGACAGGGGGCGGTTGGAAACACCATATATTTT. The chain joins TRBV7-6 to TRBJ1-3, with TRBD1 identical over 9 bases. Germline CDR1 reads SGHVS; CDR2 reads FNYEAQ. This CDR3 comprises 14 residues. The V and J ends lost 6 bases and 3 bases, in that order; junction bases with no gene match: 3.

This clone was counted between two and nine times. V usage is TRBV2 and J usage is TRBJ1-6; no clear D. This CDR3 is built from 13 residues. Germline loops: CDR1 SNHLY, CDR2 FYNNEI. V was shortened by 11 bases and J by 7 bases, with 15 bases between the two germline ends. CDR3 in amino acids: CAGTQVENSPLHF. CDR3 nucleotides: TGTGCCGGCACCCAGGTTGAGAATTCACCCCTCCACTTT. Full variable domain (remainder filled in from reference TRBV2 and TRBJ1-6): EPEVTQTPSHQVTQMGQEVILRCVPISNHLYFYWYRQILGQKVEFLVSFYNNEISEKSEIFDDQFSVERPDGSNFTLKIRSTKLEDSAMYFCAGTQVENSPLHFGNGTRLTVT.

For the CDR3, the DNA is TGTGCCAGTAGTATAGCCGGACTATCGCCAAGGGCTGGAAACACCATATATTTT. Amino acids: CASSIAGLSPRAGNTIYF. The chain uses TRBV19 and TRBJ1-3; D ambiguous. Per the germline V gene, CDR1 is LNHDA and CDR2 is SQIVND (reference sequence). The CDR3 spans 18 residues. Trimming took 1 base from V and 2 from J, leaving 18 bases between them.

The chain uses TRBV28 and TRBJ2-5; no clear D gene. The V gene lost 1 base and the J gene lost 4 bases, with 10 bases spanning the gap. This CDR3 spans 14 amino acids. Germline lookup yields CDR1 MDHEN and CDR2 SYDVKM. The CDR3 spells CASSLSLELETQYF. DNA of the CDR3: TGTGCCAGCAGTTTATCCCTCGAGCTAGAGACCCAGTACTTC.

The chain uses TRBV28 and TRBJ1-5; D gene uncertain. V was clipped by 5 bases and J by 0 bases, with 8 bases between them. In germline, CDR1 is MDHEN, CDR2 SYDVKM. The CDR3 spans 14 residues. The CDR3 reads CASSGQYSNQPQHF. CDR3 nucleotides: TGTGCCAGCAGTGGCCAATATAGCAATCAGCCCCAGCATTTT.

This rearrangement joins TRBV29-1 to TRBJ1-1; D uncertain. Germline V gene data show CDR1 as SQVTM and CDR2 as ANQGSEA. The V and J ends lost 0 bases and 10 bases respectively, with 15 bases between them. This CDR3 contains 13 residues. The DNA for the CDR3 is TGCAGCGTTGAAGATCCCGACTCCACCCGAGCTTTCTTT. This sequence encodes CSVEDPDSTRAFF.

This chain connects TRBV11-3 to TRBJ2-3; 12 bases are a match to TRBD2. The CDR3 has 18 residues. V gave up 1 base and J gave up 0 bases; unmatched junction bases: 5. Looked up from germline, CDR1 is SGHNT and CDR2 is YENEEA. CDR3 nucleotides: TGTGCCAGCAGCTTAGCGGCTAGCGGGAGGGCTAGCACAGATACGCAGTATTTT. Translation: CASSLAASGRASTDTQYF. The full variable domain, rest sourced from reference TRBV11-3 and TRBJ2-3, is EAGVVQSPRYKIIEKKQPVAFWCNPISGHNTLYWYLQNLGQGPELLIRYENEEAVDDSQLPKDRFSAERLKGVDSTLKIQPAELGDSAVYLCASSLAASGRASTDTQYFGPGTRLTVL.